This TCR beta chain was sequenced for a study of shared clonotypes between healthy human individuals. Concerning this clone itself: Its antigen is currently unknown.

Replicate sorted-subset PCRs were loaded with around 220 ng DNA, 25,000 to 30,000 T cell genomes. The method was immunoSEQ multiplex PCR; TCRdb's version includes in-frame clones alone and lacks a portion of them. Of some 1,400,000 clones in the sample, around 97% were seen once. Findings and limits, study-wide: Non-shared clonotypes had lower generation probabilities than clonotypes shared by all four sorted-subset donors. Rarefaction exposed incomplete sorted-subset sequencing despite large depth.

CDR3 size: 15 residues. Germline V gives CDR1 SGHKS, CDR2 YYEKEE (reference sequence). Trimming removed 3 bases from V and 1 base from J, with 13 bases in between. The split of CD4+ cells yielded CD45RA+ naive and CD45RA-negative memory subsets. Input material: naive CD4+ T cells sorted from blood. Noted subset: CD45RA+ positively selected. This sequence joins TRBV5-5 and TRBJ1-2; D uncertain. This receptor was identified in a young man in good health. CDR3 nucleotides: TGTGCCAGCAGCTCCTCAGTGGGCGGTAACTATGGCTACACCTTC. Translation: CASSSSVGGNYGYTF.